The 23 T cell receptor beta chains below were found in one sample sequenced in a study of blood T cells in healthy people across ages. For the second PCR, which ran for roughly 6 to 11 cycles, a sample-barcoded 5' primer and a J-beta primer mix were used. In TCRdb, the 5' RACE reads were re-called with MiXCR into one record per CDR3 protein. The sample contains approximately 800,000 distinct CDR3 sequences, roughly 50% of which appear only once. Sequencing was carried out using blood. The origin of the receptors is an elderly man in good health.

The V gene is TRBV28, the J gene TRBJ2-7; 8 nucleotides agree with TRBD2. This CDR3 comprises 16 residues. Germline lookup yields CDR1 MDHEN and CDR2 SYDVKM. V shed 4 bases and J 2 bases; nucleotides not matched to a gene: 10. CDR3 coding DNA: TGTGCCAGCAGTTCATCGGGGGGGAGACAGACCTACGAGCAGTACTTC. Its protein product is CASSSSGGRQTYEQYF.

A single count supports this clonotype. The junction does not match germline at one end; this may be a read error. The chain couples TRBV29-1 to TRBJ2-1; the D call may be TRBD1 or TRBD2 (7 bases each). Germline V gene lookup returns CDR1 SQVTM and CDR2 ANQGSEA. The length of the CDR3 is 22 residues. CDR3 sequence: CSANRGDTAGSCVQSSYNERFF. Here the CDR3 DNA reads TGCAGCGCCAACAGGGGCGATACAGCGGGATCATGTGTACAGTCCTCCTACAATGAGCGGTTCTTC.

Only one count was recorded for this clonotype. The rearrangement uses TRBV4-2 and TRBJ2-7, with TRBD2 matching 13 bases. The CDR3 is made up of 18 amino acids. J lost 3 bases, V lost 1 base, and 9 bases had no gene match. The germline V gene encodes CDR1 LGHNA and CDR2 YNFKEQ. This chain's CDR3 is CASSQGTSGSVNFYEQYF. The CDR3 nucleotides read TGTGCCAGCAGCCAAGGGACTAGCGGGAGTGTAAACTTCTACGAGCAGTACTTC.

This clonotype was found a few times. The chain is built from TRBV24-1 and TRBJ2-4; no reliable D call. Trimming cost V 5 bases and J 6 bases, with 16 bases left between them. From germline, CDR1 is KGHDR and CDR2 SFDVKD. The CDR3 is made up of 15 amino acids. As DNA, the CDR3 is TGTGCCACCAGTGCCAACACCGGCAACGTAAACATTCAGTACTTC. Translating it yields CATSANTGNVNIQYF.

The chain recombines TRBV7-6 with TRBJ2-1, with 9 bases aligning to TRBD2. The J call is uncertain, as TRBJ2-7 better fits the DNA end. CDR1 is SGHVS and CDR2 is FNYEAQ in the germline V gene. CDR3 size: 17 residues. The CDR3 DNA sequence: TGTGCCAGCAGCCAAAGTCGGGCTAGCGGGATATACAATGAGCAGTACTTC. As protein: CASSQSRASGIYNEQYF.

V usage is TRBV4-1 and J usage is TRBJ2-1; the D call may be TRBD1 or TRBD2 (6 bases each). CDR3 length equals 15 residues. Trimming took off 2 bases at V and 4 bases at J, with 12 bases between the two ends. Germline assignment: CDR1 MGHRA and CDR2 YSYEKL. The CDR3 DNA reads as TGCGCCAGCAGCCAAAAGGAGGGGGAGTACAATGAGCAGTTCTTC. Translation gives CASSQKEGEYNEQFF.

This clonotype has more than one count but fewer than ten. The genes are TRBV7-2 and TRBJ2-7, with D tentatively TRBD2 (6 bases). The CDR3 has 17 residues. Germline V gives CDR1 SGHTA, CDR2 FQGNSA. Trimming stripped 5 bases from V and 0 bases from J, with 20 bases between. The CDR3 reads CASSPALPKGGSYEQYF. The CDR3 DNA sequence: TGTGCCAGCAGCCCCGCGCTCCCCAAGGGAGGCTCCTACGAGCAGTACTTC.

The rearrangement joins TRBV19 to TRBJ2-5; D possibly corresponds to TRBD2 (5 bases). This CDR3 is 15 amino acids long. V was clipped by 4 bases and J by 0 bases, with 12 bases between them. The germline CDR1 and CDR2 sequences are LNHDA and SQIVND (reference sequence). DNA for the CDR3: TGTGCCAGTAGTAAGAGCCGAGGGTACCAAGAGACCCAGTACTTC. Residues: CASSKSRGYQETQYF.

This clonotype was observed a few times. The genes are TRBV6-1 and TRBJ2-3, with D unresolved. The length of the CDR3 is 14 residues. The germline V and J ends were trimmed by 2 bases and 14 bases, with 20 bases remaining between them. Germline V gene sequence: CDR1 MNHNS, CDR2 SASEGT. The CDR3 DNA reads TGTGCCAGCAGTGAAAGAATTCACCACAGATACGCGTATTTT. Translation gives CASSERIHHRYAYF.

The chain employs TRBV4-1 and TRBJ2-1, with 9 bases identical to TRBD2. The germline CDR1 and CDR2 sequences are MGHRA and YSYEKL. The CDR3 covers 15 residues. J was trimmed by 5 bases and V by 3 bases; bases with no gene match: 5. CDR3 DNA: TGCGCCAGCAGCCAGGAGGGACTAGCAGACAATGAGCAGTTCTTC. It is translated as CASSQEGLADNEQFF.

The CDR3 DNA is TGCGCCAGCGGGATACGGGGCGCTGGGGCCAACGTCCTGACTTTC. Amino acids: CASGIRGAGANVLTF. The chain has TRBV5-1 and TRBJ2-6; D may correspond to TRBD1 or TRBD2 (5 bases each). The CDR3 sequence is 15 residues long. V was pared by 7 bases and J by 2 bases, with 13 bases between. The V gene's germline CDR1 is SGHRS and CDR2 YFSETQ.

This clonotype was observed a few times. The chain employs TRBV11-1 and TRBJ2-1; 11 positions agree with TRBD2. V lost 3 bases to trimming and J lost 8 bases; unmatched junction nucleotides: 6. The CDR3 spans 15 residues. Per the germline V gene, CDR1 is SGHAT and CDR2 is FQDESV (reference sequence). The CDR3 region has the DNA TGTGCCAGCAGCTTCCAACTAGCGGGAGACCATGAGCAGTTCTTC. Residues: CASSFQLAGDHEQFF.

The V call is TRBV20-1, the J call TRBJ2-1; weak D call: TRBD2 (7 bases). There are 16 residues in the CDR3. From germline, CDR1 is DFQATT and CDR2 SNEGSKA (reference sequence). V was cut by 0 bases and J by 5 bases, with 17 bases left in between. The DNA of the CDR3 is TGCAGTGCTAGAGATCCAGGTGGCGGGGGCAACAATGAGCAGTTCTTC. It specifies CSARDPGGGGNNEQFF.

The chain has TRBV20-1 and TRBJ1-3; D call uncertain. Germline V gene lookup returns CDR1 DFQATT and CDR2 SNEGSKA (reference sequence). Trimming left V 4 bases short and J 8 bases short, with 9 bases between. This CDR3 comprises 11 residues. The CDR3, as DNA: TGCAGTGCTACGGGAGGACACACCATATATTTT. It yields the protein CSATGGHTIYF.

This clonotype was counted a few times. The rearrangement uses TRBV10-3 and TRBJ2-1; 10 nucleotides agree with TRBD2. This CDR3 comprises 17 residues. Per the germline V gene, CDR1 is ENHRY and CDR2 is SYGVKD. V lost 3 bases to trimming and J lost 2 bases; unmatched junction nucleotides: 7. For the CDR3, the DNA is TGTGCCATCAGTGATAGCGGGAGGTCCCGTACCTACAATGAGCAGTTCTTC. Its translation: CAISDSGRSRTYNEQFF.

The chain links TRBV12-3 or TRBV12-4 to TRBJ2-1, with D tentatively TRBD2 (6 bases). There are 14 residues in the CDR3. V shed 5 bases and J shed 5 bases, with 13 bases lying between them. The CDR3 loop is CASSPWRGHNEQFF. The CDR3 bases are TGTGCCAGCAGTCCCTGGCGGGGTCACAATGAGCAGTTCTTC.

The chain uses TRBV27 and TRBJ2-3; 8 bases fit TRBD2. V lost 7 bases, J lost 0 bases, and 6 bases stayed unmatched. The germline V gene has CDR1 MNHEY and CDR2 SMNVEV (reference sequence). This CDR3 spans 15 amino acids. CDR3 bases: TGTGCCAGCACCCGGGGCGGGAGGAGCACAGATACGCAGTATTTT. The encoded protein is CASTRGGRSTDTQYF.

This clonotype has only a few counts. The chain uses TRBV7-3 and TRBJ2-3; tentative D call: TRBD2 (6 bases). CDR1 is SGHTA, CDR2 FQGTGA, per germline. CDR3 size: 17 residues. Between the trimmed V and J ends, which lost 0 bases and 0 bases, there was a span of 13 bases. CDR3 region: CASSLTPPRGSTDTQYF. CDR3 sequence (DNA): TGTGCCAGCAGCTTAACCCCTCCGCGGGGTAGCACAGATACGCAGTATTTT.

CDR3: CSVRPSGQNIYGYTF. Here the CDR3 DNA reads TGCAGCGTTCGTCCCTCGGGACAGAACATCTATGGCTACACCTTC. The V gene is TRBV29-1, the J gene TRBJ1-2, with TRBD1 matching over 7 bases. Germline V gene sequence: CDR1 SQVTM, CDR2 ANQGSEA. V lost 5 bases to trimming and J lost 4 bases; unmatched junction nucleotides: 13. This CDR3 is built from 15 residues.

The genes are TRBV5-4 and TRBJ2-7, with D possibly being TRBD1 (5 bases). V lost 0 bases to trimming and J lost 0 bases, with 10 bases between them. Per germline, CDR1 SGHNT and CDR2 YYREEE (reference sequence). The CDR3 consists of 15 residues. The CDR3 loop is CASSLARQGSYEQYF. The CDR3 DNA follows: TGTGCCAGCAGCTTGGCCCGGCAGGGCTCCTACGAGCAGTACTTC.

The V and J genes are TRBV7-9 and TRBJ2-4; 7 nucleotides line up with TRBD1. In germline, CDR1 is SEHNR, CDR2 FQNEAQ (reference sequence). This CDR3 is built from 15 residues. Trimming removed 2 bases from V and 5 bases from J; junction bases left unmatched: 6. For the CDR3, the DNA is TGTGCCAGCAGCTTACAAAGGACAGGCGAAAACATTCAGTACTTC. As protein: CASSLQRTGENIQYF.

This clonotype has only a few counts. This chain joins TRBV29-1 and TRBJ1-2, with 7 bases aligning to TRBD1. V lost 5 bases to trimming and J lost 2 bases; unmatched junction nucleotides: 26. The germline V gene has CDR1 SQVTM and CDR2 ANQGSEA. The CDR3 consists of 20 residues. CDR3 DNA sequence: TGCAGCGTTCACCCGGGACAGCCGAAAGTCTCAGCCGGTTCGAACTATGGCTACACCTTC. This codes for CSVHPGQPKVSAGSNYGYTF. Combining the CDR3 with reference TRBV29-1 and TRBJ1-2 gives the whole variable domain SAVISQKPSRDICQRGTSLTIQCQVDSQVTMMFWYRQQPGQSLTLIATANQGSEATYESGFVIDKFPISRPNLTFSTLTVSNMSPEDSSIYLCSVHPGQPKVSAGSNYGYTFGSGTRLTVV.

This clonotype has at least ten counts. The J gene is TRBJ2-1, the V gene TRBV7-2; 8 bases match TRBD2. Germline CDR1 and CDR2: SGHTA and FQGNSA. J was trimmed by 6 bases and V by 7 bases; bases with no gene match: 11. This CDR3 has 15 residues. The CDR3 nucleotides read TGTGCCAGCACCCAGGAGGTAGCGGGAATCAATGAGCAGTTCTTC. This translates into CASTQEVAGINEQFF.